This entry lists 23 T cell receptor beta chains sequenced from one sample in a study of beta chain features in type 1 diabetes. Study-level findings and limits: In all four CD4+ subsets, TCRB CDR3 length was significantly, moderately reduced in type 1 diabetes.

For these TCRs, the target antigens are not known. Sequenced material consisted of expressed TCRB transcripts (all of the isolated RNA was reverse transcribed). Assay: immunoSEQ multiplex PCR; the TCRdb copy retains only in-frame clones and omits some. Of 250,000 or so clones in the sample, more than 11% were seen once. The sequenced sample consisted of naive CD4+ T cells from blood. Receptors were obtained from a man younger than 40 with type 1 diabetes.

This clone was counted a few times. J is TRBJ2-3 and V is TRBV4-2; TRBD2 agrees at 11 bases. CDR1 is LGHNA and CDR2 is YNFKEQ in the germline V gene. This CDR3 is 17 amino acids long. V gave up 5 bases and J gave up 4 bases; unmatched junction bases: 11. The CDR3 DNA reads TGTGCCAGCAGCTACCGACTAGCGGGGTCAGGATCAGATACGCAGTATTTT. This sequence encodes CASSYRLAGSGSDTQYF.

The chain couples TRBV4-1 to TRBJ1-5; 7 bases are shared with TRBD1. The CDR3 consists of 16 residues. The V gene's germline CDR1 is MGHRA and CDR2 YSYEKL. The trim removed 2 bases at V and 3 bases at J, leaving 7 bases unmatched. The DNA of the CDR3 is TGCGCCAGCAGCCAACCTCCGACAGGGCCCAATCAGCCCCAGCATTTT. The encoded protein is CASSQPPTGPNQPQHF.

This clone has just a few counts. This chain joins TRBV5-4 and TRBJ2-1, with 14 bases that match TRBD2. The CDR3 is 17 amino acids. Unmatched junction bases numbered 6, after V lost 4 bases and J lost 3 bases. Germline CDR1 and CDR2: SGHNT and YYREEE (reference sequence). CDR3 protein: CASSDGTSGGIYNEQFF. The CDR3 DNA sequence: TGTGCCAGCAGCGACGGGACTAGCGGGGGCATCTACAATGAGCAGTTCTTC.

The chain is built from TRBV30 and TRBJ2-5; TRBD1 matches 7 bases. With 3 bases clipped from V and 5 bases from J, the junction kept 6 bases outside the gene matches. The germline CDR1 and CDR2 sequences are GTSNPN and SVGIG (reference sequence). CDR3 length: 13 residues. CDR3 protein: CAWREGGLETQYF. DNA of the CDR3: TGTGCCTGGAGGGAAGGGGGCTTGGAGACCCAGTACTTC.

This clone was recorded a few times. V is TRBV9 and J is TRBJ2-6, with TRBD1 matching 8 bases. This CDR3 region has 15 residues. Losses at the gene ends were 4 bases for V and 8 bases for J; bases not matched to a gene: 8. Germline CDR1 SGDLS, CDR2 YYNGEE. This chain's CDR3 is CASSLGQGRTNVLTF. The CDR3 nucleotides are TGTGCCAGCAGCCTCGGACAGGGTAGAACCAACGTCCTGACTTTC.

This clone was observed a few times. The chain uses TRBV30 and TRBJ1-1, with D perhaps TRBD1 (5 bases). The V gene's germline CDR1 is GTSNPN and CDR2 SVGIG (reference sequence). Between the trimmed V and J ends, which lost 4 bases and 5 bases, there was a span of 11 bases. The CDR3 runs to 12 residues. The CDR3: CAWTDKGTEAFF. CDR3 coding DNA: TGTGCCTGGACCGATAAGGGGACTGAAGCTTTCTTT.

In its sample, this clone was seen a few times. This rearrangement joins TRBV30 to TRBJ2-7; D is uncertain. V lost 1 base and J lost 3, with 7 bases in between. The CDR3 consists of 12 residues. Germline lookup yields CDR1 GTSNPN and CDR2 SVGIG (reference sequence). The CDR3 DNA reads as TGTGCCTGGAGTGGACACCTCTACGAGCAGTACTTC. Translated, it gives CAWSGHLYEQYF.

The chain recombines TRBV30 with TRBJ1-6; D is perhaps TRBD1 (6 bases). The CDR3 covers 14 residues. V dropped 4 bases and J dropped 7 bases, with 14 bases sitting between them. Germline values: CDR1 GTSNPN, CDR2 SVGIG (reference sequence). CDR3 protein: CAWILQGWNSPLHF. The CDR3 region has the DNA TGTGCCTGGATTTTACAGGGTTGGAATTCACCCCTCCACTTT.

The V gene is TRBV11-3, the J gene TRBJ2-1; TRBD1 matches 10 bases. V gave up 5 bases and J gave up 2 bases; unmatched junction bases: 6. The CDR3 consists of 16 residues. The germline V gene encodes CDR1 SGHNT and CDR2 YENEEA. CDR3: CASSGGGTGAYNEQFF. The CDR3 bases are TGTGCCAGCAGCGGAGGTGGGACAGGGGCCTACAATGAGCAGTTCTTC.

This clone has just a few counts. V usage is TRBV5-1 and J usage is TRBJ2-7; 7 bases map to TRBD1. Germline CDR1 is SGHRS and CDR2 is YFSETQ. The CDR3 loop spans 14 amino acids. Germline trimming cut 3 bases from V and 3 bases from J; bases unmatched to any gene: 6. The chain's CDR3 is CASSSTGTSYEQYF. In DNA, the CDR3 is TGCGCCAGCAGCTCGACAGGGACGAGCTACGAGCAGTACTTC.

The chain uses TRBV29-1 and TRBJ2-7; 9 bases are shared with TRBD1. The CDR3 is 14 amino acids. Germline loops: CDR1 SQVTM, CDR2 ANQGSEA. V trimming: 8 bases; J trimming: 5 bases; junction bases outside the gene matches: 13. CDR3 nucleotides: TGCAGCATCTCCCCCTGGGACAGGGCTCACGAGCAGTACTTC. As protein: CSISPWDRAHEQYF.

V gene TRBV19 combines with J gene TRBJ2-2; 11 nucleotides line up with TRBD1. Looked up from germline, CDR1 is LNHDA and CDR2 is SQIVND (reference sequence). This CDR3 comprises 15 residues. The J segment lost 2 bases and the V segment lost 5 bases, leaving 1 base of the junction unmatched. The CDR3 DNA follows: TGTGCCAGTAGTCGGACAGGGGGCAACACCGGGGAGCTGTTTTTT. It specifies CASSRTGGNTGELFF.

The chain recombines TRBV9 with TRBJ2-2, with D possibly matching TRBD2 (5 bases). The CDR3 consists of 15 residues. Germline loops: CDR1 SGDLS, CDR2 YYNGEE. The V end was cut by 0 bases, the J end by 1 base, with 7 bases between. The CDR3 protein is CASSVAGVNTGELFF. In DNA form, the CDR3 reads TGTGCCAGCAGCGTAGCCGGGGTGAACACCGGGGAGCTGTTTTTT.

The chain combines TRBV18 with TRBJ2-1; 7 positions agree with TRBD2. After removal of 1 base from V and 5 bases from J, the junction contained 5 bases not matched to a gene. Germline CDR1 reads KGHSH; CDR2 reads LQKENI. There are 15 residues in the CDR3. The CDR3 DNA reads as TGTGCCAGCTCACCACAGCAGGGAGGGAACAATGAGCAGTTCTTC. This gives the protein CASSPQQGGNNEQFF.

The chain is built from TRBV9 and TRBJ2-7, with D possibly being TRBD2 (6 bases). The ends were cut back, 0 bases at V and 3 bases at J, with 10 bases in the middle. This CDR3 has 14 amino acids. From germline, CDR1 is SGDLS and CDR2 YYNGEE. Here the CDR3 reads CASSVGDGGYEQYF. CDR3 DNA: TGTGCCAGCAGCGTAGGCGACGGGGGCTACGAGCAGTACTTC.

The chain joins TRBV14 to TRBJ1-2; tentative D call: TRBD1 (6 bases). The germline V gene encodes CDR1 SGHDN and CDR2 FVKESK. Trimming stripped 0 bases from V and 4 bases from J, with 15 bases between. This CDR3 spans 16 amino acids. CDR3 amino acids: CASSQDVNRAGYGYTF. The CDR3 DNA is TGTGCCAGCAGCCAAGATGTAAACAGGGCGGGCTATGGCTACACCTTC.

This chain's CDR3 is CASSSQRSGADTQYF. The CDR3 region has the DNA TGTGCCAGCAGTTCCCAGCGAAGCGGCGCAGATACGCAGTATTTT. The rearrangement joins TRBV2 to TRBJ2-3; D might be TRBD2 (5 bases). Per germline, CDR1 SNHLY and CDR2 FYNNEI. The CDR3 contains 15 residues. Trimming stripped 5 bases from V and 4 bases from J, with 16 bases between.

This sequence joins TRBV9 and TRBJ2-5; the D is unclear. Germline V gives CDR1 SGDLS, CDR2 YYNGEE. This CDR3 has 14 residues. Trimming removed 0 bases at V and 1 base at J, with 7 bases between. The CDR3 here is CASSVGLFQETQYF. Written as DNA, the CDR3 is TGTGCCAGCAGCGTAGGACTGTTCCAAGAGACCCAGTACTTC.

The table lists this clone with a few counts. This rearrangement joins TRBV6-6 to TRBJ2-2; possibly TRBD1 for D (5 bases). The CDR3 extends over 15 amino acids. Germline CDR1 is MNHNY and CDR2 is SVGAGI (reference sequence). Trimming took 8 bases from V and 2 from J, leaving 15 bases between them. The CDR3 loop is CASGRQKPNTGELFF. The CDR3 nucleotides are TGTGCCAGCGGAAGACAGAAACCTAACACCGGGGAGCTGTTTTTT.

The genes are TRBV5-1 and TRBJ2-3; possible D gene TRBD2, 6 bases. Deletions cut 2 bases from V and 4 bases from J, with 8 bases between. The CDR3 sequence is 13 residues long. The germline V gene has CDR1 SGHRS and CDR2 YFSETQ. CDR3 residues: CASSFWRADTQYF. The DNA of the CDR3 is TGCGCCAGCAGCTTCTGGAGGGCAGATACGCAGTATTTT.

This clone occurred a few times. The V call is TRBV28, the J call TRBJ2-4; TRBD1 agrees at 10 bases. The CDR3 contains 15 residues. The junction had 7 bases not matched to a gene; V was cut back by 5 bases and J by 6 bases. Per the germline V gene, CDR1 is MDHEN and CDR2 is SYDVKM. The CDR3 sequence: CASSASDRGLNIQYF. The DNA of the CDR3 is TGTGCCAGCAGTGCCTCGGACAGGGGGTTAAACATTCAGTACTTC. The complete variable domain, with remaining parts taken from reference TRBV28 and TRBJ2-4, reads DVKVTQSSRYLVKRTGEKVFLECVQDMDHENMFWYRQDPGLGLRLIYFSYDVKMKEKGDIPEGYSVSREKKERFSLILESASTNQTSMYLCASSASDRGLNIQYFGAGTRLSVL.

The V gene is TRBV19, the J gene TRBJ2-1; 15 bases agree with TRBD2. The CDR3 consists of 15 residues. Germline CDR1 is LNHDA and CDR2 is SQIVND (reference sequence). J gave up 8 bases and V 4 bases, and 3 bases lay outside the gene matches. This CDR3 is CASSRTSGGGYEQFF. The CDR3, as DNA: TGTGCCAGTAGTAGGACTAGCGGGGGGGGCTATGAGCAGTTCTTC. The full variable domain, in which reference TRBV19 and TRBJ2-1 provide the parts outside the CDR3, is DGGITQSPKYLFRKEGQNVTLSCEQNLNHDAMYWYRQDPGQGLRLIYYSQIVNDFQKGDIAEGYSVSREKKESFPLTVTSAQKNPTAFYLCASSRTSGGGYEQFFGPGTRLTVL.

This clone was recorded a few times. The chain uses TRBV9 and TRBJ1-1; D possibly corresponds to TRBD1 (6 bases). Trimming left V 1 base short and J 2 bases short, with 9 bases between. This CDR3 is built from 14 residues. The germline V gene encodes CDR1 SGDLS and CDR2 YYNGEE. CDR3 sequence (DNA): TGTGCCAGCAGCGTACGACAGGTAAACACTGAAGCTTTCTTT. The encoded protein is CASSVRQVNTEAFF.